This entry features one T cell receptor beta chain sequence. The specificity of this receptor is unknown. Base-call qualities are not available, and no considerably larger clone is one nucleotide away. This entry comes from a study of cytomegalovirus exposure and HLA in healthy donors (dated by TCRdb to 2017 to 2019). Study-level background: According to an earlier analysis of 587 of the donors, roughly 180 million T cells yielded roughly 100 million unique TCR beta sequences and 276 Gb of sequence data. Rather than drawing on any new phenotypic data, the later analysis identified candidate immune exposures from TCR beta sequences and the way those sequences occurred across donors. Because of strong linkage in the cohort, five DR-DQ haplotypes were treated as single units for association and clustering. The number of typed donors differed by locus: roughly 620-640 for A, B, C, DRB1 and DQB1; 522 for DQA1; roughly 600 for DPA1; and about 450 for DPB1. Along with the roughly 700-subject first cohort, a separate validation cohort of about 110 different subjects was used. An early release covering roughly 640 HLA-typed donors comprised about 290 gigabases of sequencing data and roughly 86 million unique TCR sequences. All discovery cohort repertoires had been generated using a single sequencing platform. HLA typing covered class I and class II loci at four-digit resolution. The aim of the study was to test whether cataloging public T cell receptors could identify signatures of past pathogen exposure. The study profiled the T cell repertoires of 550 to 700 subjects by immunosequencing and related them to cytomegalovirus serostatus. Across around 400 genotyped donors of the cohort, an average of about 250,000 unique TCR beta nucleotide sequences per donor were sequenced, and 15% to 20% of those sequences were non-productive. To decide whether each TCR beta V gene segment behaved as functional or pseudogenic, an earlier analysis of some 580 of the donors relied on high-throughput TCR beta sequencing. A later genetic analysis used genome-wide SNP genotypes for about 60% of the roughly 700 donors, treating that subset as a discovery cohort. A later analysis re-examined previously published TCR beta repertoires from just over 650 donors and added high-resolution HLA genotyping to investigate patterns of TCR occurrence. The genetic ancestry cluster associated with self-reported Caucasian donors included 70% to 85% of the roughly 390 genotyped donors. To predict cytomegalovirus infection status, the study brought together high-throughput TCR immunosequencing, statistical association of individual TCRs with disease status, and machine learning. Donor age, sex, ethnicity and CMV serostatus were compiled together with the repertoire data.

To prepare the library, the immunoSEQ multiplex PCR assay was applied. For the multiplex PCR, a mixture combining 60 forward primers for TCR Vbeta segments and 13 reverse primers for TCR Jbeta segments was used. The CDR3 region of rearranged TCR beta genes was amplified from genomic DNA by a multiplex PCR assay. On the Illumina HiSeq System, the amplified TCR beta libraries were sequenced as 87-base-pair reads. In the authors' own workflow: Across the roughly 670 repertoires, a later analysis counted about 81 million unique TCR beta chains, roughly 11 million of which were shared by at least two donors. To remove PCR and sequencing errors, raw reads were error-corrected and collapsed into unique sequences using a nearest-neighbor algorithm that merged closely related sequences. To assign V, D and J gene segments, CDR3 sequences were aligned to IMGT reference sequences. For a sequence to be retained, at least a six-nucleotide match to both a V gene segment and a J gene segment was required. A rearrangement counted as productive if the CDR3 had no stop codons and remained in frame with V and J, and every other rearrangement counted as non-productive. Following IMGT convention, CDR3 was defined as the stretch from the second conserved V-encoded cysteine up to the conserved J-encoded phenylalanine. Sequences without an unambiguous match to a single V gene segment were excluded from the earlier analysis of about 600 of the donors. In an earlier analysis of some 590 of the donors, a V segment was called functional when productive rearrangements were above 56.7%, and segregating when the standard deviation between donors exceeded 5%. A statistical classification framework was built for diagnosing cytomegalovirus status from the catalog of TCR beta chain sequences. A later analysis assigned V and J genes by comparing TCR nucleotide sequences with IMGT/GENE-DB human TR gene sequences. In a later analysis, CDR3 sequences and most-parsimonious VDJ recombination scenarios were assigned using the TCRdist pipeline. In a later analysis, each TCR beta chain was defined by its CDR3 amino acid sequence together with its V-gene family, and reads without a unique V-gene family were excluded. As a way to deal with suspected cross-contamination and a sequencing artifact, a later analysis dropped approximately 570 nucleotide sequences that were highly shared and had low generation probability. In a later analysis, a clonal expansion index was calculated for each public chain from normalized within-repertoire ranks of inferred template counts. In a later analysis, generation probabilities were computed with a VDJ recombination model fitted to out-of-frame rearrangements, and the resulting probabilities were checked against IGoR. In a later analysis, hypergeometric tests were used to score TCR-TCR, TCR-HLA and TCR-CMV co-occurrence, with a repertoire-size bias correction applied to TCR pairs. In a later analysis, false discovery rates were estimated by permuting HLA or CMV assignments 20 times. A later analysis grouped co-occurring TCRs with DBSCAN, adding TCRdist sequence similarity when clustering within HLA-allele-positive subsets. Co-occurrence clustering excluded repertoires with fewer than 30,000 or more than 120,000 public chains, plus five with anomalous nucleotide sharing. TCRdb took over this immuneACCESS table, retaining in-frame rearrangements with V and J assigned. Such tables are incomplete; in checked studies, under half of the missing clones stem from an unresolved V gene, and the remainder is unexplained. D and trimming come from the DNA, and the V and J calls and clone size come from that table. The sample contains about 180,000 clones, 80% of them found a single time. 6.5% to 8.5% of the sample goes to the ten largest clones.

The CDR1 and CDR2 encoded by the germline V gene are SQVTM and ANQGSEA. The V end loses 6 bases and the J end loses 5 bases, and a stretch of 10 bases separates them. From its cysteine to its phenylalanine, the CDR3 spans 11 amino acids. CDR3 DNA is the only sequence kept; it has 33 bases, read in frame from the first base. The cohort consisted of 600 or so healthy bone marrow donors. At the time of sampling, all cohort members were nominally healthy, though unrecorded immune exposures were likely present. The donor was CMV seropositive and belonged to the group of around 300 seropositive cohort members. Every donor gave a peripheral blood sample, and the peripheral blood mononuclear cells from that sample were used for TCR beta sequencing. The Qiagen DNeasy Blood Extraction Kit was used to extract genomic DNA from the blood cell samples. The research as a whole found: Because counts were too low, some 17 rarely observed V segments, including chromosome 9 orphons, were excluded from the earlier analysis of around 640 of the donors. Because HLA typing was unavailable for some donors at each locus, only the typed subset was used in association tests. Broadly in line with IMGT annotations, most TCR beta V segments showed up in productive rearrangements about 87% or about 30% of the time in an earlier analysis of 450 to 600 of the donors. Most TCR sequences were observed very rarely across donors, whereas some public TCRs were present in many individuals. In a later analysis, 16,951 TCR beta sequences were associated with specific HLA alleles at a false discovery rate of 0.05. A later analysis reported that several top co-occurrence clusters appeared linked to parvovirus B19, influenza, CMV and Epstein-Barr virus. Because the 87-base-pair reads could not distinguish some IMGT-functional V segments, including TRBV6-2 and TRBV6-3, those segments were excluded. In both the original and validation cohorts, the classifier was reported to diagnose cytomegalovirus status with high specificity and sensitivity. In this cohort, only TCR beta chains were sequenced, and detectable features were limited by the absence of alpha or paired-chain data. Sequencing depth was assumed to be roughly uniform across donors in the presence/absence analyses, though that assumption may not hold. When HLA alleles, especially DR and DQ, strongly co-occurred, attributing TCR associations to individual alleles was difficult. According to a later genetic analysis, donors in an Asian-associated ancestry cluster had fewer N-insertions in productive TCRs than the approximately 690-donor mean. A total of fewer than 200 TCR beta chains were listed by the study as associated with cytomegalovirus. In a later analysis, HLA-associated TCR beta chains were found to be more clonally expanded and to have lower generation probabilities than equally common non-associated chains. Immune exposure information for the cohort was limited to CMV serostatus. In a later analysis, the rate of TCR association differed among HLA loci, with DRB1 alleles having the most associated TCRs and HLA-C alleles having the fewest. The authors suggested that the approach could potentially be extended to other disease states and immunological phenotypes. In vitro tests confirmed that a few of the cytomegalovirus-associated TCR beta chains recognize cytomegalovirus antigens. Linkage disequilibrium might explain the correlated functional status among segregating V segments, but an unknown experimental factor could not be ruled out. A later genetic analysis associated a missense DCLRE1C variant with V-gene and J-gene trimming of TCR beta chains, and an independent cohort replicated the association. Most CMV-associated TCR beta chains appeared to be HLA-restricted in a later analysis, and the HLA associations seemed to be driven largely by CMV exposure. A further reported finding was that TCR beta sequences accurately predicted the HLA-A and HLA-B alleles for most subjects in the first cohort. The sequencing pipeline was judged likely to have produced a cluster of highly shared sequence variants as a technical artifact.

This receptor was taken from a man younger than 45 in good health and CMV-seropositive. Rearrangement joined TRBV29-1 to TRBJ1-2; TRBD1 is perhaps the D gene, given 6 matching bases. The specimen sequenced was PBMCs. The CDR3 sequence is CSVGTKYGYTF. The sequenced DNA is TGCAGCGTCGGGACAAAGTATGGCTACACCTTC.